This T cell receptor (beta chain) was profiled in a study of blood T cell repertoires in COVID-19. Trimming cost V 5 bases and J 3 bases, with 17 bases left between them. The length of the CDR3 is 15 residues. Per the germline V gene, CDR1 is SNHLY and CDR2 is FYNNEI. Some clones are missing from TCRdb's copy, which holds only in-frame ones; the method was immunoSEQ multiplex PCR. The table records around 61,000 clones, 81% of them present only once. The origin of this receptor is a man older than 75 with acute or convalescent COVID-19. This rearrangement joins TRBV2 to TRBJ2-7; no reliable D call. The sequenced sample consisted of peripheral blood. The CDR3 sequence: CASSSGATPGYEQYF. The CDR3 region has the DNA TGTGCCAGCAGTTCTGGCGCCACCCCGGGCTACGAGCAGTACTTC.